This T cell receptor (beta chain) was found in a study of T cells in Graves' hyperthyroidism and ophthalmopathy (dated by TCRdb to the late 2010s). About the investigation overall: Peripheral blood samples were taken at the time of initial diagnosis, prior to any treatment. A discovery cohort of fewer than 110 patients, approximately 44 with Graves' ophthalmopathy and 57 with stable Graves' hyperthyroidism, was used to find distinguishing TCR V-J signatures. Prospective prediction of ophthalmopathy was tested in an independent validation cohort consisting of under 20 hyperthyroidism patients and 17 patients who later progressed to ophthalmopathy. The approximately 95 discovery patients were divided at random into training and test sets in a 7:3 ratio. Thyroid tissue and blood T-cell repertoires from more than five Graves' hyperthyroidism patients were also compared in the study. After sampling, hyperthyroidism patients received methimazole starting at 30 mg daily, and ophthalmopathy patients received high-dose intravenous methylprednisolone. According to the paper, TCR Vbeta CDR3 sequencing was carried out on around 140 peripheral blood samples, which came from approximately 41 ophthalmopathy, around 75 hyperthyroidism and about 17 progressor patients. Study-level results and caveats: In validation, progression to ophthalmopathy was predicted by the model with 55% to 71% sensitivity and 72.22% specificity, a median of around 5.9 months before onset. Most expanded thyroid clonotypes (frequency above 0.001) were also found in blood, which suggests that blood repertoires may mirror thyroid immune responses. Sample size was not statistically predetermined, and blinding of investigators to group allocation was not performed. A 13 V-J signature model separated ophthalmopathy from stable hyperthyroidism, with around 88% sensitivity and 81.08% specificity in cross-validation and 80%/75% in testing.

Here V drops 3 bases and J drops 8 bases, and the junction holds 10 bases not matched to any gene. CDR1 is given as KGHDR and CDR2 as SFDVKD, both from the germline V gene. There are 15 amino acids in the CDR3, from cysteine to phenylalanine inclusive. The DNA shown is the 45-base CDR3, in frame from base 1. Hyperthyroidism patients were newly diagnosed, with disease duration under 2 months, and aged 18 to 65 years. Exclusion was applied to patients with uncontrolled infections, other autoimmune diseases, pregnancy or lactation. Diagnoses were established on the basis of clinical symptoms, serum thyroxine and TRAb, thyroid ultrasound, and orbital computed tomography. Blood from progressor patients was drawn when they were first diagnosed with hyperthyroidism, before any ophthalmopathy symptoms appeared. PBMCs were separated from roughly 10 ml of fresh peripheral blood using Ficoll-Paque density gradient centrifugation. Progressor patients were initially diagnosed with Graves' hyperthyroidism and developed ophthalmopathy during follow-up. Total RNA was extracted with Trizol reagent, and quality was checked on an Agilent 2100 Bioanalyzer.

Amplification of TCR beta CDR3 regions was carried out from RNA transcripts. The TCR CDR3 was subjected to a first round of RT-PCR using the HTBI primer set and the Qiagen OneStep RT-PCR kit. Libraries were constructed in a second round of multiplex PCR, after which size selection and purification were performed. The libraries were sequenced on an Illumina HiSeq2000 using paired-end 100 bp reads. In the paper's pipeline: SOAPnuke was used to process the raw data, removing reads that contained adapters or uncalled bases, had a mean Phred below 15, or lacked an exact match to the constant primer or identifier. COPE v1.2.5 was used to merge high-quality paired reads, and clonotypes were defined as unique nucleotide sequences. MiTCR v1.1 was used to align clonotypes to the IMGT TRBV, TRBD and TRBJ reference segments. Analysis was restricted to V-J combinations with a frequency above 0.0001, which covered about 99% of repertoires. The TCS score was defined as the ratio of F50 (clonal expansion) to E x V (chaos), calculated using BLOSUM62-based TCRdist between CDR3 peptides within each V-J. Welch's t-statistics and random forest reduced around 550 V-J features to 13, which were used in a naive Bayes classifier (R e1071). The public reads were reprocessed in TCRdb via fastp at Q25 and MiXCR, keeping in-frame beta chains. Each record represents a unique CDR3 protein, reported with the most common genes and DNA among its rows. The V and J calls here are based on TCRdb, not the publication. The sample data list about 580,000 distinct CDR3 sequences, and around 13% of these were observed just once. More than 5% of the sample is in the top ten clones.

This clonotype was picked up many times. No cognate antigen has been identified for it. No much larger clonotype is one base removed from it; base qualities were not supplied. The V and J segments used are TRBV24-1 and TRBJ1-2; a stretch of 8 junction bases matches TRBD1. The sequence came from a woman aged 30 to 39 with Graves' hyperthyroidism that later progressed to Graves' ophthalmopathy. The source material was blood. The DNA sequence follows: TGTGCCACCAGTGATGGGGACAGGAGAGTATCCGGCTACACCTTC. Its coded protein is CATSDGDRRVSGYTF.